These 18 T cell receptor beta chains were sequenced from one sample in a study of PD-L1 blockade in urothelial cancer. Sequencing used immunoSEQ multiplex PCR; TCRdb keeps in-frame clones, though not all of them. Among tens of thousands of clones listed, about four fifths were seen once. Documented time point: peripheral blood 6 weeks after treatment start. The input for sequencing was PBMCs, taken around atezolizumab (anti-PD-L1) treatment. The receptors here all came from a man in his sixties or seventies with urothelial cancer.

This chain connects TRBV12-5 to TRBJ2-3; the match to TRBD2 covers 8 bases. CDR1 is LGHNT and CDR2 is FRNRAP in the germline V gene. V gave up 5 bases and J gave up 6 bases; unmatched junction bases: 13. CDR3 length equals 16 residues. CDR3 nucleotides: TGTGCTAGTGGTGGGGGACTAGTCCGGAGTCCGGATACGCAGTATTTT. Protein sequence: CASGGGLVRSPDTQYF.

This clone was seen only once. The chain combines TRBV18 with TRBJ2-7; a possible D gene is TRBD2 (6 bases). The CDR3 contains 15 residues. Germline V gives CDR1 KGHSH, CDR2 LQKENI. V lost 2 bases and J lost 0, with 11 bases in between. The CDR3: CASSPSGPSSYEQYF. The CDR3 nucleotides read TGTGCCAGCTCACCAAGCGGGCCTAGCTCCTACGAGCAGTACTTC.

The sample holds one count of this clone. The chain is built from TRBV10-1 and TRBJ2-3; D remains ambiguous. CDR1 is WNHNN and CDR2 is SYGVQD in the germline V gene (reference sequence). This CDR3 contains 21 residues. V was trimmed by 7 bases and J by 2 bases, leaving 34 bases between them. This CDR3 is CASTSPSRHAPDLSFTDTQYF. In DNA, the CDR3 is TGCGCCAGCACAAGTCCCTCTCGACATGCTCCCGACCTTTCCTTCACAGATACGCAGTATTTT.

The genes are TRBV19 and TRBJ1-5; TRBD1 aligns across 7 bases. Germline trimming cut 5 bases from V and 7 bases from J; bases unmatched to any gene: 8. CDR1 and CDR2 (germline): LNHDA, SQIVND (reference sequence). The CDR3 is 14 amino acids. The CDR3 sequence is CASSPRGGVQPQHF. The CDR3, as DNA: TGTGCCAGTAGTCCTCGAGGGGGCGTACAGCCCCAGCATTTT.

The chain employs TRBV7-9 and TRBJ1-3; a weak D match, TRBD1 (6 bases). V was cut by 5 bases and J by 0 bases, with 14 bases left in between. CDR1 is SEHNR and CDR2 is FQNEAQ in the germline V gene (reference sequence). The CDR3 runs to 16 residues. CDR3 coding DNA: TGTGCCAGCAGCGCGACACAGGGCTTCTCTGGAAACACCATATATTTT. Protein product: CASSATQGFSGNTIYF.

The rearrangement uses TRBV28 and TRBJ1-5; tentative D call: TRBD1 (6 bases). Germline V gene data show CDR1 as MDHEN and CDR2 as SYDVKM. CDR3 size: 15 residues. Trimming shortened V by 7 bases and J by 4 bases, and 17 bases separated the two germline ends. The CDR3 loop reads CASTMGGAENQPQHF. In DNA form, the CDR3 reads TGTGCCAGCACCATGGGGGGGGCGGAAAATCAGCCCCAGCATTTT.

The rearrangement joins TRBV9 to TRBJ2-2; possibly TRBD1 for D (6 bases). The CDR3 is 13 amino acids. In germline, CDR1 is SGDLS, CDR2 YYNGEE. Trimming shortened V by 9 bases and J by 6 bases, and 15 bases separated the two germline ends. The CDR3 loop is CATGQTTAGELFF. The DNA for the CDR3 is TGTGCCACTGGACAGACGACGGCCGGGGAGCTGTTTTTT.

Written as DNA, the CDR3 is TGTGCCAGCAGCTTAGGAGGGGAGGTCGGATATGGCTACACCTTC. Translated: CASSLGGEVGYGYTF. This chain uses TRBV7-9 with TRBJ1-2, with a possible D match to TRBD1 (5 bases). V lost 1 base and J lost 5, with 14 bases in between. The length of the CDR3 is 15 residues. Germline CDR1 reads SEHNR; CDR2 reads FQNEAQ (reference sequence).

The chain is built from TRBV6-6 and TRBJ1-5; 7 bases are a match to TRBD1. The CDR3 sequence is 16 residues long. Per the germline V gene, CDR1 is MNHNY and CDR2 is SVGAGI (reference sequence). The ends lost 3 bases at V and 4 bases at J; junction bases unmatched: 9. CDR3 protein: CASSYVSGTVNQPQHF. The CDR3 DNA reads TGTGCCAGCAGTTATGTATCCGGGACAGTTAATCAGCCCCAGCATTTT.

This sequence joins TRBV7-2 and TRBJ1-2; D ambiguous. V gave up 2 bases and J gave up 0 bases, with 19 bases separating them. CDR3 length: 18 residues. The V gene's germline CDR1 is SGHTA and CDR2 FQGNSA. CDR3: CASSLSGLSDTSNYGYTF. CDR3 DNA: TGTGCCAGCAGCTTAAGCGGGCTTAGCGACACATCTAACTATGGCTACACCTTC.

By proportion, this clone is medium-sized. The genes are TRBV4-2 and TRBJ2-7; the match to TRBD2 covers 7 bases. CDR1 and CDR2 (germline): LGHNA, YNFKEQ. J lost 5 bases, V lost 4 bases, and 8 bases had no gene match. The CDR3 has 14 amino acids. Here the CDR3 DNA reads TGTGCCAGCAGCCCCGAGCGGGAACGAGACGAGCAGTACTTC. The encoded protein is CASSPERERDEQYF.

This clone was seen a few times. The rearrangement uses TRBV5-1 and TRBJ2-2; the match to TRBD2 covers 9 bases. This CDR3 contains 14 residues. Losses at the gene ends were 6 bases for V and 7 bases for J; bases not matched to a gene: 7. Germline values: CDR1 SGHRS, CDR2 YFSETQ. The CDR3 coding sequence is TGCGCCAGCAAGGCGGGAGGGCCGGTCGGGGAGCTGTTTTTT. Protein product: CASKAGGPVGELFF.

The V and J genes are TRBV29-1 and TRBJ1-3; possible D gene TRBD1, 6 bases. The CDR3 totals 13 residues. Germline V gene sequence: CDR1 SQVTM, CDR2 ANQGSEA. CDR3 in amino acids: CNVYRDSGNTIYF. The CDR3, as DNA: TGCAACGTCTACAGGGACTCTGGAAACACCATATATTTT.

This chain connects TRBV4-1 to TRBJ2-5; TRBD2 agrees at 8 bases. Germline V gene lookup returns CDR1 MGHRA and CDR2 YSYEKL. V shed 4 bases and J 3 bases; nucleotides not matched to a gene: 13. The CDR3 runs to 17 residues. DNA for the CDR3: TGCGCCAGCAGCCCATTCGGACTAGCTCAATCAAAAGAGACCCAGTACTTC. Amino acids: CASSPFGLAQSKETQYF.

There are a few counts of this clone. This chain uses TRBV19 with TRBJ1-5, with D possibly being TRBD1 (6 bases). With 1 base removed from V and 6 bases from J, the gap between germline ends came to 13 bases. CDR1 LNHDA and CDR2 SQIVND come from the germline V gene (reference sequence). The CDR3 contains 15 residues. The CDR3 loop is CASSIVQGVGQPQHF. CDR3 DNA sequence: TGTGCCAGTAGTATAGTACAGGGAGTTGGTCAGCCCCAGCATTTT.

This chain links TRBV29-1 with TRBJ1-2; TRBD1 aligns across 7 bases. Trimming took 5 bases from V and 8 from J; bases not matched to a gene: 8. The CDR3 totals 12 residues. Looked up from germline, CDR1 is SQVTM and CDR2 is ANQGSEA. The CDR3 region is CSVTTGLGGYTF. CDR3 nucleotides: TGCAGCGTTACGACAGGGTTAGGGGGCTACACCTTC.

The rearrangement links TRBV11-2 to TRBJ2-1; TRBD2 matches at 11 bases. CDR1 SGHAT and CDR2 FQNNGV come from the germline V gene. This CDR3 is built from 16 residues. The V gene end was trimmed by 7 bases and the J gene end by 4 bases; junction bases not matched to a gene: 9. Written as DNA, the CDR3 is TGTGCCAGCAAAAGACTAGCGGGAAAACGATACAATGAGCAGTTCTTC. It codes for CASKRLAGKRYNEQFF.

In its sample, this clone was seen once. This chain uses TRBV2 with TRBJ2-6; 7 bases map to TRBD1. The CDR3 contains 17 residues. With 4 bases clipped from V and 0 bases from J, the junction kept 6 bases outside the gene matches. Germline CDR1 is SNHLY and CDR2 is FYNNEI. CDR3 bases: TGTGCCAGCAGTGCGTTGACAGGGACCTCTGGGGCCAACGTCCTGACTTTC. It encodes CASSALTGTSGANVLTF. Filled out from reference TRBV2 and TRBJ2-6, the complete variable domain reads EPEVTQTPSHQVTQMGQEVILRCVPISNHLYFYWYRQILGQKVEFLVSFYNNEISEKSEIFDDQFSVERPDGSNFTLKIRSTKLEDSAMYFCASSALTGTSGANVLTFGAGSRLTVL.